Presented here are 11 T cell receptor beta chains from one specimen sequenced in a study of T cells in localized non-small cell lung cancer. Libraries were prepared by immunoSEQ multiplex PCR; TCRdb keeps only in-frame clonotypes and omits some of them. There are more than 20,000 clones in the sample; approximately 86% occur only once, and 13% to 15% lies in the top ten. Sequencing was performed on peripheral blood, taken before any cancer treatment. The receptors stem from a female donor over 55 with stage I lung adenocarcinoma.

The gene calls are TRBV10-1 and TRBJ2-2, with 7 bases that match TRBD2. CDR3 length equals 14 residues. The V segment lost 6 bases and the J segment 6 bases; nucleotides outside the gene matches: 7. CDR1 and CDR2 from the germline V gene are WNHNN and SYGVQD (reference sequence). CDR3 sequence reads: CASRGTTESGELFF. The CDR3 region has the DNA TGCGCCAGCAGGGGGACTACGGAATCCGGGGAGCTGTTTTTT.

The chain links TRBV6-5 to TRBJ1-1; D is perhaps TRBD1 (6 bases). Germline V gene sequence: CDR1 MNHEY, CDR2 SVGAGI. The CDR3 is 15 amino acids. V was clipped by 7 bases and J by 3 bases, with 18 bases between them. This chain's CDR3 is CASTHGGAEYTEAFF. As DNA, the CDR3 is TGTGCCAGCACCCACGGGGGGGCGGAGTACACTGAAGCTTTCTTT.

The J gene is TRBJ2-1, the V gene TRBV10-1; a weak D match, TRBD1 (6 bases). CDR3 size: 12 residues. V lost 7 bases, J lost 9 bases, and 13 bases lay in between. Germline V gene lookup returns CDR1 WNHNN and CDR2 SYGVQD (reference sequence). CDR3 sequence reads: CASKGRGGEQFF. The CDR3 DNA sequence: TGCGCCAGCAAAGGCCGAGGGGGTGAGCAGTTCTTC.

The chain is built from TRBV6-1 and TRBJ2-1, with 7 bases aligning to TRBD2. V lost 2 bases and J lost 0; bases outside the gene matches: 4. The CDR3 is 16 residues long. The germline gives CDR1 MNHNS, CDR2 SASEGT. The CDR3 region is CASSELAGSSYNEQFF. CDR3 nucleotides: TGTGCCAGCAGTGAATTAGCGGGCAGCTCCTACAATGAGCAGTTCTTC.

The rearrangement uses TRBV6-4 and TRBJ1-2; the match to TRBD1 covers 8 bases. V trimming: 0 bases; J trimming: 6 bases; junction bases outside the gene matches: 3. The CDR3 consists of 14 residues. Per the germline V gene, CDR1 is MRHNA and CDR2 is SNTAGT. This CDR3 is CASSDSGRGHGYTF. CDR3 in DNA: TGTGCCAGCAGTGACTCGGGCAGGGGGCATGGCTACACCTTC.

This rearrangement joins TRBV6-1 to TRBJ2-1; 13 positions agree with TRBD2. Trimming removed 0 bases from V and 7 bases from J; junction bases left unmatched: 3. CDR3 size: 16 residues. Germline values: CDR1 MNHNS, CDR2 SASEGT. The CDR3 spells CASSEARTSGSNEQFF. The CDR3, as DNA: TGTGCCAGCAGTGAAGCCCGGACTAGCGGGAGTAATGAGCAGTTCTTC.

The chain combines TRBV9 with TRBJ2-1, with unresolved D. The CDR3 length is 14 residues. Germline CDR1 and CDR2: SGDLS and YYNGEE. The V and J ends lost 2 bases and 2 bases respectively, with 8 bases between them. The CDR3 nucleotides are TGTGCCAGCAGCGTCGATCCTACCTACAATGAGCAGTTCTTC. Translation gives CASSVDPTYNEQFF.

The genes are TRBV7-9 and TRBJ1-4; D is perhaps TRBD1 (5 bases). V lost 3 bases and J lost 7, with 21 bases in between. The V gene's germline CDR1 is SEHNR and CDR2 FQNEAQ (reference sequence). The CDR3 runs 17 residues. The CDR3 loop reads CASSFRRSGTPGEKLFF. In nucleotides, the CDR3 is TGTGCCAGCAGCTTCAGGCGCTCGGGGACCCCAGGTGAAAAACTGTTTTTT.

CDR3 nucleotides: TGTGCCATCAGTCCGGGACAGGGAGTTGACGAGCAGTACTTC. It specifies CAISPGQGVDEQYF. The chain employs TRBV10-3 and TRBJ2-7; 9 positions agree with TRBD1. Germline CDR1 reads ENHRY; CDR2 reads SYGVKD. There are 14 residues in the CDR3. V dropped 5 bases and J dropped 5; count of bases not matched to a gene: 7.

The CDR3 DNA is TGTGCCAGCAGCTTACTGATAGCGGGAAAGGCTTACAATGAGCAGTTCTTC. This gives the protein CASSLLIAGKAYNEQFF. The chain links TRBV11-2 to TRBJ2-1, with 8 bases matching TRBD2. Looked up from germline, CDR1 is SGHAT and CDR2 is FQNNGV. The CDR3 contains 17 residues. The V and J ends lost 2 bases and 4 bases, in that order; junction bases with no gene match: 10.

The count of this clone is one. The V gene is TRBV30, the J gene TRBJ2-3; D may be TRBD2 (6 bases). Trimming took 0 bases from V and 4 from J, leaving 14 bases between them. The CDR3 covers 15 residues. Looked up from germline, CDR1 is GTSNPN and CDR2 is SVGIG (reference sequence). CDR3 DNA sequence: TGTGCCTGGAGTGTATACAGCGGGTTTGCAGATACGCAGTATTTT. Translating it yields CAWSVYSGFADTQYF.